The 20 T cell receptor beta chains given below trace back to one sample, sequenced in a study of early T cells in non-severe SARS-CoV-2 infection. TCRdb called the 5' RACE reads again in MiXCR, with one record for every CDR3 protein. Of under 35,000 distinct CDR3 sequences listed, around 3% were seen once; the top ten hold 0.7% to 0.9%. Sequenced material: whole blood. Receptor source: an adult who was a healthcare worker with PCR-confirmed SARS-CoV-2 infection or an uninfected control (not recorded which).

The V gene is TRBV19, the J gene TRBJ2-2; no clear D gene. This CDR3 has 17 residues. V dropped 3 bases and J dropped 3 bases, with 17 bases sitting between them. Germline-derived CDR1 and CDR2 are LNHDA and SQIVND (reference sequence). The CDR3 DNA is TGTGCCAGTAGTATGGATCGAAGGGCCGTACACACCGGGGAGCTGTTTTTT. It encodes CASSMDRRAVHTGELFF. The full variable domain, its missing parts supplied by reference TRBV19 and TRBJ2-2, is DGGITQSPKYLFRKEGQNVTLSCEQNLNHDAMYWYRQDPGQGLRLIYYSQIVNDFQKGDIAEGYSVSREKKESFPLTVTSAQKNPTAFYLCASSMDRRAVHTGELFFGEGSRLTVL.

This clonotype was detected many times. The chain has TRBV24-1 and TRBJ2-2, with D perhaps being TRBD1 or TRBD2 (5 bases each). Trimming shortened V by 5 bases and J by 3 bases, and 15 bases separated the two germline ends. This CDR3 region has 16 residues. The germline gives CDR1 KGHDR, CDR2 SFDVKD. The CDR3 protein is CATSARWGKDTGELFF. The CDR3 DNA follows: TGTGCCACCAGTGCCCGTTGGGGGAAAGACACCGGGGAGCTGTTTTTT.

The CDR3 is CASGNHGRPRTSTDTQYF. For the CDR3, the DNA is TGTGCCAGCGGGAACCATGGACGCCCGAGAACTAGCACAGATACGCAGTATTTT. The V gene is TRBV6-9, the J gene TRBJ2-3; no definite D call. The V and J ends lost 8 bases and 0 bases respectively, with 24 bases between them. Germline CDR1 reads MNHGY; CDR2 reads SVAAGI. This CDR3 is built from 18 residues.

This clonotype was detected only a few times. The J gene is TRBJ2-5, the V gene TRBV2, with 8 bases aligning to TRBD2. The CDR3 spans 16 residues. V was clipped by 3 bases and J by 4 bases; unmatched bases: 10. Germline V gives CDR1 SNHLY, CDR2 FYNNEI. In DNA, the CDR3 is TGTGCCAGCAGTGAGGAGGTCGGGGGGGCCGCAGAGACCCAGTACTTC. Encoded protein: CASSEEVGGAAETQYF.

This clonotype was found many times. The rearrangement uses TRBV20-1 and TRBJ2-5; D is uncertain. The germline gives CDR1 DFQATT, CDR2 SNEGSKA (reference sequence). This CDR3 is built from 14 residues. V lost 6 bases and J 2 bases, leaving 16 bases between the germline ends. The CDR3 spells CSALGHKNQETQYF. DNA of the CDR3: TGCAGTGCGTTAGGGCATAAAAATCAAGAGACCCAGTACTTC.

This clonotype was found many times. This chain joins TRBV6-1 and TRBJ2-7; 8 nucleotides match TRBD1. CDR1 is MNHNS, CDR2 SASEGT, per germline. Trimming at V came to 6 bases and at J to 0 bases, leaving 7 bases not matched to a gene. The CDR3 spans 15 residues. CDR3 residues: CASSRGTGDSYEQYV. In DNA, the CDR3 is TGTGCCAGCAGCCGCGGGACAGGAGACTCCTACGAGCAGTACGTC.

This clonotype was counted many times. The rearrangement links TRBV2 to TRBJ2-3; possibly TRBD1 or TRBD2 for D (5 bases each). Deletions cut 8 bases from V and 1 base from J, with 19 bases between. This CDR3 is built from 16 residues. Germline lookup yields CDR1 SNHLY and CDR2 FYNNEI. The CDR3 bases are TGTGCCAGCCTCAGCCGGTGGGGGTCGGGCACAGATACGCAGTATTTT. Protein: CASLSRWGSGTDTQYF.

This clonotype was counted many times. The chain is built from TRBV11-2 and TRBJ2-2; TRBD2 agrees at 7 bases. Germline V gene data show CDR1 as SGHAT and CDR2 as FQNNGV. The CDR3 has 16 amino acids. V was clipped by 4 bases and J by 4 bases; unmatched bases: 9. The CDR3 DNA reads TGTGCCAGCAGCTCCCTGGGGGGGAGTAGCACCGGGGAGCTGTTTTTT. It is translated as CASSSLGGSSTGELFF.

Many counts were recorded for this clonotype. The genes are TRBV7-2 and TRBJ2-1, with 8 bases matching TRBD2. Germline V CDR1 and CDR2: SGHTA, FQGNSA. Trimming at V came to 2 bases and at J to 7 bases, leaving 7 bases not matched to a gene. This CDR3 has 15 residues. CDR3 residues: CASSLSPGGRNEQFF. Here the CDR3 DNA reads TGTGCCAGCAGCTTAAGTCCGGGGGGGCGTAATGAGCAGTTCTTC.

This clonotype was detected many times. The chain recombines TRBV5-1 with TRBJ1-6; 7 bases line up with TRBD1. CDR3 length equals 18 residues. CDR1 SGHRS and CDR2 YFSETQ come from the germline V gene. J lost 3 bases, V lost 5 bases, and 14 bases had no gene match. The chain's CDR3 is CASRPAGTALFYNSPLHF. The CDR3 nucleotides are TGCGCCAGCAGACCCGCCGGGACAGCACTATTCTATAATTCACCCCTCCACTTT. The full variable domain, completed using reference TRBV5-1 and TRBJ1-6, is KAGVTQTPRYLIKTRGQQVTLSCSPISGHRSVSWYQQTPGQGLQFLFEYFSETQRNKGNFPGRFSGRQFSNSRSEMNVSTLELGDSALYLCASRPAGTALFYNSPLHFGNGTRLTVT.

This clonotype occurred many times. This chain links TRBV7-9 with TRBJ1-6; D is possibly TRBD1 (6 bases). The germline V and J ends were trimmed by 4 bases and 1 base, with 11 bases remaining between them. The CDR3 runs 16 residues. The germline V gene encodes CDR1 SEHNR and CDR2 FQNEAQ (reference sequence). CDR3 DNA sequence: TGTGCCAGCAGCTCCGTCGACAGGTCCTATAATTCACCCCTCCACTTT. Translating it yields CASSSVDRSYNSPLHF.

The table lists this clonotype with many counts. This sequence joins TRBV7-3 and TRBJ2-6; D unclear. Germline V gives CDR1 SGHTA, CDR2 FQGTGA. The CDR3 runs to 14 residues. The V and J ends lost 4 bases and 0 bases respectively, with 4 bases between them. CDR3 amino acids: CASSSDSGANVLTF. The CDR3 DNA is TGTGCCAGCAGCTCCGACTCTGGGGCCAACGTCCTGACTTTC.

This clonotype showed up many times. The rearrangement links TRBV7-8 to TRBJ2-7; tentative D call: TRBD1 (6 bases). The CDR3 length is 13 residues. V lost 5 bases, J lost 1 base, and 9 bases lay in between. In germline, CDR1 is SGHVS, CDR2 FQNEAQ. CDR3 in amino acids: CASSPRGSYEQYV. The CDR3 bases are TGTGCCAGCAGCCCCAGGGGATCCTACGAGCAGTACGTC.

The gene calls are TRBV20-1 and TRBJ2-1; D gene ambiguous. Germline V gives CDR1 DFQATT, CDR2 SNEGSKA (reference sequence). V was clipped by 4 bases and J by 4 bases, with 11 bases between them. CDR3 length: 13 residues. Here the CDR3 reads CSATALKYNEQFF. CDR3 coding DNA: TGCAGTGCTACGGCCCTGAAATACAATGAGCAGTTCTTC.

The chain couples TRBV5-1 to TRBJ2-1; 10 bases are shared with TRBD2. The CDR3 totals 18 residues. CDR1 SGHRS and CDR2 YFSETQ come from the germline V gene. J was trimmed by 0 bases and V by 0 bases; bases with no gene match: 6. Here the CDR3 reads CASSLDSGGPSSYNEQFF. Written as DNA, the CDR3 is TGCGCCAGCAGCTTGGATAGCGGGGGGCCATCCTCCTACAATGAGCAGTTCTTC. Combining the CDR3 with reference TRBV5-1 and TRBJ2-1 gives the whole variable domain KAGVTQTPRYLIKTRGQQVTLSCSPISGHRSVSWYQQTPGQGLQFLFEYFSETQRNKGNFPGRFSGRQFSNSRSEMNVSTLELGDSALYLCASSLDSGGPSSYNEQFFGPGTRLTVL.

This chain links TRBV24-1 with TRBJ2-1; D tentatively reads TRBD1 or TRBD2 (5 bases each). The CDR3 is 16 residues long. The germline V gene has CDR1 KGHDR and CDR2 SFDVKD. The ends were cut back, 4 bases at V and 5 bases at J, with 17 bases in the middle. The CDR3 reads CATSDPGPAGHNEQFF. The CDR3 coding sequence is TGTGCCACCAGTGACCCGGGACCCGCCGGGCACAATGAGCAGTTCTTC.

This clonotype was detected many times. The chain combines TRBV29-1 with TRBJ1-1; D not certain. This CDR3 has 13 residues. The germline V gene has CDR1 SQVTM and CDR2 ANQGSEA. Trimming took 6 bases from V and 1 from J, leaving 12 bases between them. The CDR3 DNA reads TGCAGCGTAGGGAATTCTGGGAACACTGAAGCTTTCTTT. This sequence encodes CSVGNSGNTEAFF. The full variable domain, with the rest looked up from reference TRBV29-1 and TRBJ1-1, is SAVISQKPSRDICQRGTSLTIQCQVDSQVTMMFWYRQQPGQSLTLIATANQGSEATYESGFVIDKFPISRPNLTFSTLTVSNMSPEDSSIYLCSVGNSGNTEAFFGQGTRLTVV.

This clonotype is medium-sized (0.01 to 0.1%) in the sample. A read error may produce the germline difference seen at one junction end. The chain carries TRBV29-1 and TRBJ2-3; tentative D call: TRBD2 (6 bases). The germline CDR1 and CDR2 sequences are SQVTM and ANQGSEA. The length of the CDR3 is 13 residues. As DNA, the CDR3 is TGCAGCTTTGATGGAGGGGGCACAGATACGCAGTATTTT. Translating gives CSFDGGGTDTQYF.

This clonotype was observed many times. J is TRBJ1-4 and V is TRBV6-6; the D gene is possibly TRBD1 (5 bases). CDR3 length: 14 amino acids. CDR1 is MNHNY and CDR2 is SVGAGI in the germline V gene (reference sequence). V was trimmed by 6 bases and J by 8 bases, leaving 16 bases between them. Here the CDR3 DNA reads TGTGCCAGCAGATCCTCCGGGGCCGGCGAAAAACTGTTTTTT. As protein: CASRSSGAGEKLFF.

This clonotype was picked up many times. The rearrangement uses TRBV19 and TRBJ1-2, with no clear D. CDR3 length: 16 amino acids. Per the germline V gene, CDR1 is LNHDA and CDR2 is SQIVND (reference sequence). V was trimmed by 0 bases and J by 0 bases, leaving 11 bases between them. The CDR3 coding sequence is TGTGCCAGTAGTATAGACTGGTCACTTTCTAACTATGGCTACACCTTC. This gives the protein CASSIDWSLSNYGYTF.